This TCR beta chain emerged from a study of Tregs in tolerant kidney transplant recipients (dated by TCRdb to between 2018 and 2020). Context from the whole study: Related donors were used in the transplants with nonmyeloablative bone marrow transplantation, and mixed chimerism was transient in the human trials. Before combined kidney and bone marrow transplantation, this study identified donor-specific regulatory T cells using TCRbeta sequencing and then followed those same cells after transplant.

The time point label here, explained by the study, means: blood sample drawn before combined kidney and bone marrow transplant. Thawed PBMCs were FACS-sorted into unstimulated Tregs (CD4+CD25+CD127-), CD4+ non-Tregs (CD4+CD25-), CD4 cells and CD8 cells. The patients were several recipients of combined kidney and bone marrow transplants from the ITN036ST trial, and samples were available only from these trial subjects. Healthy control blood was processed to PBMCs by Ficoll density gradient and cryopreserved, and patient PBMCs were collected before and after transplant. Details on this clone: The specificity of this receptor is unknown. Base-call qualities are not available, and no considerably larger clone is one nucleotide away.

General study outcomes and caveats: Expanding Tregs with activated donor B cells appeared to identify the most biologically relevant and donor-specific TCRbeta repertoire. In tolerant patients, the expansion of donor-specific Tregs was greater than global Treg expansion, suggesting that the expansion was antigen-driven rather than nonspecific. For some patients, the PCR primers changed as time went on, which meant samples from those patients could not be compared with one another at the nucleotide level. Biological reproducibility was not directly assessed, although technical replication error appeared to be minimal. Because only a small number of patients were included, the study had limitations, and the results will need to be validated in larger populations as well as under other immunosuppression protocols.

For TCRbeta CDR3 sequencing, genomic DNA was extracted from sorted cells using the QIAGEN DNeasy Blood and Tissue Kit. High-throughput TCRbeta CDR3 sequencing, which included PCR amplification with bias correction and internal controls, was done commercially through immunoSEQ. The original methods were these. Unique productive TCRbeta sequences were defined by CDR3 nucleotide sequence when primers matched and otherwise by CDR3 amino acid sequence together with Vbeta and Jbeta genes. Sorting error was corrected by removing sequences shared between sorted populations at a frequency ratio of 2:1 or less, and the remaining shared sequences were assigned to the higher population. Donor-reactive sequences were defined as at least 5-fold expanded in CFSE-low cells versus unstimulated cells, with frequency of at least 0.01% in CFSE-low cells. Repertoire divergence was quantified by Jensen-Shannon divergence calculated from the top 100 TCRbeta sequences ranked by frequency. For samples with multiple sequencing runs, sorting error was corrected separately for each run before the runs were pooled. In its TCRdb copy, this immuneACCESS table keeps in-frame sequences only and misses some clones. Where compared with another copy, unresolved V genes explain less than half of these, and the others have no known cause. Clonal size and the V and J genes are those of that table, whereas D and trimming came from the DNA. Counted in this sample were roughly 66,000 clones; roughly 89% of them appeared once. Of the sample, about a tenth is held by the ten largest clones.

The specimen was CD8+ T cells from blood, collected before the transplant. The clonotype was recovered from a human donor who received a combined kidney and bone marrow transplant.

CDR3 region: CASSLGPPYRNYEQYF. The bases read TGTGCCAGCAGCTTAGGGCCCCCCTACAGGAATTACGAGCAGTACTTC. The sequence is built from TRBV7-7 and TRBJ2-7, and the D gene may be TRBD1, 5 bases matching. Trimming at the junction amounts to 1 base on V and 4 bases on J, and the germline ends lie 17 bases apart. The CDR3 runs 16 residues from the cysteine to the phenylalanine. Of the read, only the CDR3 DNA is kept; its 48 bases are in frame from base 1. The germline V gene encodes CDR1 SSHAT and CDR2 FNYEAQ (reference sequence).